The TCR beta chain described here comes from a study of technical replicates of blood from four donors (dated by TCRdb to about 2017). For this clone: No cognate antigen has been identified for it. No qualities accompany the bases; no much larger clone lies one base away.

The CDR3 sequence holds 14 residues, the cysteine and phenylalanine included. CDR3 DNA is the only sequence kept; it has 42 bases, read in frame from the first base. CDR1 and CDR2, per the germline V gene, are SGDLS and YYNGEE. V and J are trimmed by 3 bases and 4 bases, and the gene matches miss 7 bases of the junction. The method was the immunoSEQ multiplex PCR assay. What TCRdb holds here is the immuneACCESS table cut down to in-frame rearrangements. Part of the clones is not present; checked against another copy, under half of the missing clones reflect an unresolved V gene, and the others are unexplained. This sample lists 85,000 to 95,000 clones; 90% to 96% were detected once. The ten top clones hold more than 0.35% of the sample.

This clonotype was sampled from a human donor in good health. Specimen: T cells isolated from PBMCs. Rearrangement joined TRBV9 to TRBJ2-7; TRBD2 matches 7 bases in the middle. For the CDR3, the sequence is CASSEGGSGYEQYF. In nucleotides, the sequence is TGTGCCAGCAGCGAAGGCGGGAGCGGGTACGAGCAGTACTTC. The CDR3, completed at both ends by the reference TRBV9 and TRBJ2-7 genes, gives the full variable domain DSGVTQTPKHLITATGQRVTLRCSPRSGDLSVYWYQQSLDQGLQFLIQYYNGEERAKGNILERFSAQQFPDLHSELNLSSLELGDSALYFCASSEGGSGYEQYFGPGTRLTVT.